Included here is one TCR beta chain sequence, with context. Its antigen is not known. Splitting of CD4+ cells produced CD45RA+ naive and CD45RA-negative memory subsets. This entry belongs to a study of shared clonotypes between healthy human individuals. Study conclusions and caveats: Compared with clonotypes that all four donors shared, non-shared clonotypes had lower generation probabilities.

When replicate PCRs were run on sorted subsets, they used about 200 ng DNA, some 30,000 T cell genomes. Authors' methods: ImmunoSEQ junction-only sequences lacked quality scores, so their filtering differed. This table comes from immunoSEQ multiplex PCR, and its TCRdb copy is limited to in-frame clones, with some not included. For V, J and clone size, that table is used; D and trimming come from the DNA. The repertoire includes over 2 million clones, less than 95% of them detected once, and 0.37% sits in the top ten. CDR3 size: 13 residues. V trimming: 4 bases; J trimming: 8 bases; junction bases outside the gene matches: 2. The germline V gene has CDR1 SGHRS and CDR2 YFSETQ.

V usage is TRBV5-1 and J usage is TRBJ2-1; TRBD2 agrees at 11 bases. The sample comprised naive CD4+ T cells from PBMCs. Subset described: CD45RA+ positively selected. This TCR derives from a man aged 18 to 35 in good health. Some clones in this sample may be carry-over from other donors' samples. The CDR3 DNA reads TGCGCCAGCAGCACTAGCGGGAGTGATGAGCAGTTCTTC. It yields the protein CASSTSGSDEQFF.